This is a list of T cell receptor beta chains from one sample in a study of blood T cell repertoires in COVID-19. Sequenced by immunoSEQ multiplex PCR; TCRdb stores in-frame clones only, minus some. Among a few hundred thousand clones listed, roughly 85% were seen once. The specimen was PBMCs or T cells enriched from blood (not recorded which). These receptors were collected from a woman aged 50 to 60 who had recovered from COVID-19. Both conserved end residues are part of each CDR3. A D gene is named only where the DNA matches it firmly.

TRBD1	16	TRBV6-4	TRBJ2-2	CASTPGTGKATGELFF
TRBD2	16	TRBV10-3	TRBJ2-3	CAISERGGSVADTQYF
TRBD1	14	TRBV18	TRBJ1-2	CASSPAAGGYGYTF
TRBD1	15	TRBV5-1	TRBJ1-1	CASSKTGALNTEAFF
NA	13	TRBV5-4	TRBJ2-1	CASSFGGDNEQFF
TRBD2	15	TRBV3-1/TRBV3-2	TRBJ2-3	CASSPSGASTDTQYF
NA	15	TRBV7-9	TRBJ2-3	CASSPPGVSTDTQYF
NA	15	TRBV9	TRBJ1-2	CASSPREGRNYGYTF
NA	11	TRBV27	TRBJ1-1	CATRLRGEAFF
NA	14	TRBV7-2	TRBJ2-5	CASSLVRGVQTQYF